The 19 T cell receptor beta chains below were found in one sample sequenced in a study of technical replicates of blood from a few donors. TCRdb keeps only in-frame clones here, not all; method: immunoSEQ multiplex PCR. The sample shows more than 90,000 clones, 85% to 95% of them seen only once. Sequenced: T cells isolated from PBMCs. These receptors were taken from a human donor in good health.

In regard to this clone: One end of the junction does not line up with germline, which may come from a read error. The CDR3 protein is CTSSLDRGGRQPQHF. The CDR3 coding sequence is TGTACCAGCAGCTTGGACAGGGGCGGTCGACAGCCCCAGCATTTT. The V call is TRBV5-6, the J call TRBJ1-5; 9 nucleotides match TRBD1. The CDR3 is made up of 15 amino acids. Per germline, CDR1 SGHDT and CDR2 YYEEEE.

This chain connects TRBV9 to TRBJ2-6; weak D call: TRBD1 (5 bases). In germline, CDR1 is SGDLS, CDR2 YYNGEE. The CDR3 contains 15 residues. The germline V and J ends were trimmed by 0 bases and 2 bases, with 6 bases remaining between them. The CDR3 here is CASSVEGTGANVLTF. CDR3 sequence (DNA): TGTGCCAGCAGCGTAGAGGGGACTGGGGCCAACGTCCTGACTTTC.

This chain joins TRBV2 and TRBJ1-2; 10 bases line up with TRBD1. Losses at the gene ends were 8 bases for V and 2 bases for J; bases not matched to a gene: 8. Germline CDR1 is SNHLY and CDR2 is FYNNEI. The CDR3 covers 15 residues. The CDR3 reads CASGDRGEWNYGYTF. The CDR3 nucleotides are TGTGCCAGCGGGGACAGGGGAGAGTGGAACTATGGCTACACCTTC.

This clone was counted only a few times. The chain uses TRBV7-2 and TRBJ2-7; no clear D gene. The V gene lost 8 bases and the J gene lost 2 bases, with 10 bases spanning the gap. The CDR3 length is 12 residues. Germline V lookup: CDR1 SGHTA, CDR2 FQGNSA. The CDR3 region is CASGTAAYEQYF. Written as DNA, the CDR3 is TGTGCCAGCGGAACGGCGGCCTACGAGCAGTACTTC. The complete variable domain, with remaining parts taken from reference TRBV7-2 and TRBJ2-7, reads GAGVSQSPSNKVTEKGKDVELRCDPISGHTALYWYRQSLGQGLEFLIYFQGNSAPDKSGLPSDRFSAERTGGSVSTLTIQRTQQEDSAVYLCASGTAAYEQYFGPGTRLTVT.

The chain joins TRBV7-8 to TRBJ1-1; TRBD1 is a possible D gene (6 bases). The V end was cut by 5 bases, the J end by 1 base, with 8 bases between. In germline, CDR1 is SGHVS, CDR2 FQNEAQ. The CDR3 length is 13 residues. CDR3 DNA: TGTGCCAGCAGCCAGACAGGGAACACTGAAGCTTTCTTT. This codes for CASSQTGNTEAFF. Complete variable domain (other parts from reference TRBV7-8 and TRBJ1-1): GAGVSQSPRYKVAKRGQDVALRCDPISGHVSLFWYQQALGQGPEFLTYFQNEAQLDKSGLPSDRFFAERPEGSVSTLKIQRTQQEDSAVYLCASSQTGNTEAFFGQGTRLTVV.

This clone was picked up one time. This sequence joins TRBV5-3 and TRBJ2-7, with 9 bases fitting TRBD2. TRBV5-3 belongs to the ORF category, with a function that is uncertain. Trimming removed 0 bases from V and 0 bases from J; junction bases left unmatched: 7. This CDR3 is 17 amino acids long. This CDR3 reads CARSLGASGTDSYEQYF. CDR3 nucleotides: TGTGCCAGAAGCTTGGGGGCTAGCGGGACGGACTCCTACGAGCAGTACTTC.

V usage is TRBV20-1 and J usage is TRBJ2-5, with D unclear. This CDR3 spans 11 amino acids. Germline values: CDR1 DFQATT, CDR2 SNEGSKA (reference sequence). V lost 5 bases and J 2 bases, leaving 6 bases between the germline ends. Here the CDR3 reads CSARLQETQYF. CDR3 coding DNA: TGCAGTGCTCGACTTCAAGAGACCCAGTACTTC.

J is TRBJ1-4 and V is TRBV13; 7 positions match TRBD1. Germline values: CDR1 PRHDT, CDR2 FYEKMQ (reference sequence). The CDR3 contains 16 residues. The V segment lost 3 bases and the J segment 9 bases; nucleotides outside the gene matches: 13. The CDR3 spells CASSFLPGTQGKKLFF. CDR3 coding DNA: TGTGCCAGCAGCTTTCTCCCCGGGACACAGGGGAAAAAACTGTTTTTT.

Worth noting for this clone: A read error is likely, as this CDR3 ends without the conserved phenylalanine or tryptophan. The DNA is omitted, as the CDR3 cannot be located on it reliably, and the CDR3 follows TCRdb's listing. This chain links TRBV6-5 with TRBJ1-1. Germline assignment: CDR1 MNHEY and CDR2 SVGAGI. The CDR3 is 10 residues long, counting both termini. The CDR3 is CASGVLEGVI.

The chain combines TRBV28 with TRBJ1-1; tentative D call: TRBD1 (5 bases). Per the germline V gene, CDR1 is MDHEN and CDR2 is SYDVKM. Deletions cut 5 bases from V and 5 bases from J, with 21 bases between. The CDR3 contains 16 residues. In DNA, the CDR3 is TGTGCCAGCAGTCCCATCTTCGAGGGCGGGGGAACTGAAGCTTTCTTT. It is translated as CASSPIFEGGGTEAFF.

The chain combines TRBV7-2 with TRBJ2-7, with D unresolved. The CDR3 extends over 11 amino acids. Deletions cut 4 bases from V and 6 bases from J, with 7 bases between. The V gene's germline CDR1 is SGHTA and CDR2 FQGNSA. CDR3 loop: CASSSPSEQYF. The DNA of the CDR3 is TGTGCCAGCAGCTCCCCGAGCGAGCAGTACTTC.

DNA for the CDR3: TGTGCCAGCACCCCCCACTACAATGAGCAGTTCTTC. As protein: CASTPHYNEQFF. The chain couples TRBV7-2 to TRBJ2-1; no reliable D call. The ends were cut back, 7 bases at V and 3 bases at J, with 7 bases in the middle. The CDR3 covers 12 residues. CDR1 is SGHTA and CDR2 is FQGNSA in the germline V gene.

This chain uses TRBV19 with TRBJ2-3; tentatively, D is TRBD1 (5 bases). Germline loops: CDR1 LNHDA, CDR2 SQIVND (reference sequence). The CDR3 runs 13 residues. Trimming stripped 6 bases from V and 2 bases from J, with 9 bases between. This CDR3 is CASRNRNTDTQYF. In nucleotides, the CDR3 is TGTGCCAGTAGGAACAGGAACACAGATACGCAGTATTTT.

The chain recombines TRBV28 with TRBJ2-1; TRBD2 matches 10 bases. The CDR3 is made up of 16 amino acids. V was pared by 6 bases and J by 7 bases, with 12 bases of the junction left unmatched. Germline lookup yields CDR1 MDHEN and CDR2 SYDVKM. As DNA, the CDR3 is TGTGCCAGCAGCCCGGGACTAGCGCCCGGAGGGAATGAGCAGTTCTTC. Protein product: CASSPGLAPGGNEQFF.

The CDR3 sequence is CASSRQTGKFQPQHF. The CDR3 bases are TGTGCCAGCAGTAGACAAACAGGGAAATTTCAGCCCCAGCATTTT. The chain couples TRBV6-1 to TRBJ1-5; possibly TRBD1 for D (6 bases). V was clipped by 5 bases and J by 6 bases, with 17 bases between them. Germline-derived CDR1 and CDR2 are MNHNS and SASEGT. This CDR3 has 15 residues.

The chain links TRBV7-2 to TRBJ2-7; no firm D call. The CDR3 is made up of 13 amino acids. V lost 5 bases and J 6 bases, leaving 14 bases between the germline ends. Germline CDR1 and CDR2: SGHTA and FQGNSA. The CDR3 region is CASSRERYGEQYF. The CDR3 coding sequence is TGTGCCAGCAGCCGAGAACGATATGGCGAGCAGTACTTC.

The CDR3 loop is CASSRLAGVSSYEQYF. The CDR3 bases are TGTGCCAGCAGCCGACTAGCGGGGGTGAGCTCCTACGAGCAGTACTTC. The rearrangement links TRBV5-4 to TRBJ2-7; TRBD2 agrees at 12 bases. The trim removed 4 bases at V and 0 bases at J, leaving 5 bases unmatched. The CDR3 has 16 residues. The germline gives CDR1 SGHNT, CDR2 YYREEE (reference sequence).

The chain links TRBV7-2 to TRBJ2-2; 10 positions agree with TRBD1. Trimming at V came to 4 bases and at J to 6 bases, leaving 5 bases not matched to a gene. The CDR3 is 15 amino acids. Germline V gives CDR1 SGHTA, CDR2 FQGNSA. The CDR3 loop is CASSWDRGHSGELFF. The DNA for the CDR3 is TGTGCCAGCAGCTGGGACAGGGGCCACTCCGGGGAGCTGTTTTTT.

The genes are TRBV7-9 and TRBJ2-5; D is possibly TRBD2 (6 bases). V was trimmed by 1 base and J by 1 base, leaving 10 bases between them. The CDR3 is 15 amino acids. The germline V gene encodes CDR1 SEHNR and CDR2 FQNEAQ (reference sequence). This chain's CDR3 is CASSLGAAGQETQYF. CDR3 nucleotide sequence: TGTGCCAGCAGCTTAGGCGCAGCGGGCCAAGAGACCCAGTACTTC. Variable domain in full (rest from reference TRBV7-9 and TRBJ2-5): DTGVSQNPRHKITKRGQNVTFRCDPISEHNRLYWYRQTLGQGPEFLTYFQNEAQLEKSRLLSDRFSAERPKGSFSTLEIQRTEQGDSAMYLCASSLGAAGQETQYFGPGTRLLVL.